This T cell receptor (beta chain) was sequenced for a study of patients and donors after allogeneic stem cell transplantation. TCRdb re-analysed the RT-PCR reads in MiXCR, keeping a single row per CDR3 protein. The sample has about 400,000 distinct CDR3 sequences, under 20% seen once; the top ten hold just over 7%. Specimen: blood, either unsorted or a sorted T cell fraction (not recorded which). The source is a human donor who was either an allogeneic HSCT recipient or a stem cell or donor lymphocyte infusion donor (not recorded which). It is not recorded whose cells these are; they may come from a transplant donor.

CDR3 protein: CASTPSRGQAFF. Here the CDR3 DNA reads TGTGCCAGCACCCCCTCGAGGGGACAAGCTTTCTTT. The chain combines TRBV2 with TRBJ1-1; possibly TRBD1 for D (5 bases). There are 12 residues in the CDR3. Germline loops: CDR1 SNHLY, CDR2 FYNNEI. The V end was cut by 7 bases, the J end by 9 bases, with 15 bases between.